The clone carrying this TCR beta chain appeared a single time. This entry belongs to a study of blood T cell repertoires in COVID-19. On the study more broadly: In each case, the material was cDNA or gDNA derived from T cells, B-cell-depleted T cells, or PBMCs.

The CDR3 spans 14 residues. Authors' data handling: Amplified reference gene primers provided the basis for estimating nucleated cell counts. Profiling relied on immunoSEQ multiplex PCR, and the TCRdb table lists in-frame clones only, not all of them. V and J calls and clone size are copied from that table; D and trimming were computed from the DNA. The sample lists 80,000 to 100,000 clones; around 88% were seen once. The sample taken for sequencing was peripheral blood. This TCR was recovered from a man aged 45-65 years with COVID-19, enrolled during active disease. The chain employs TRBV21-1 and TRBJ2-1; no DNA check was done on the table's D call, TRBD1. TRBV21-1 constitutes a pseudogene. The CDR3 region is CASLGQGPYNEQFF. CDR3 DNA: TGTGCCAGCCTTGGACAGGGACCCTACAATGAGCAGTTCTTC.